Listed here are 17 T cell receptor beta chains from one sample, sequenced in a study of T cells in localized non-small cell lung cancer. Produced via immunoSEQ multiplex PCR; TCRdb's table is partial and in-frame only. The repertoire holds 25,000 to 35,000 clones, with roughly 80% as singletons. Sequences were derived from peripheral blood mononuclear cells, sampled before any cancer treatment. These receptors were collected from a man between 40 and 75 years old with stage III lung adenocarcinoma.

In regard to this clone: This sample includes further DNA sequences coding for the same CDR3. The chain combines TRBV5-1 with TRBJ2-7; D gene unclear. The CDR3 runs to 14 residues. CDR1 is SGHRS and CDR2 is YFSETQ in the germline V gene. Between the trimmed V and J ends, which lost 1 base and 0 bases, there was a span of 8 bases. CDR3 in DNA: TGCGCCAGCAGCTTGTCGTTGAGCTCCTACGAGCAGTACGTC. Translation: CASSLSLSSYEQYV.

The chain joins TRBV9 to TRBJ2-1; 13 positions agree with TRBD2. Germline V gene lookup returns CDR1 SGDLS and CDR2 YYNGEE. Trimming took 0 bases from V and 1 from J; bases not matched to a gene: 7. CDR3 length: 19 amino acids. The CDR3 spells CASSVVLAGGQKSYNEQFF. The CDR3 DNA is TGTGCCAGCAGCGTAGTACTAGCGGGAGGGCAAAAGTCCTACAATGAGCAGTTCTTC.

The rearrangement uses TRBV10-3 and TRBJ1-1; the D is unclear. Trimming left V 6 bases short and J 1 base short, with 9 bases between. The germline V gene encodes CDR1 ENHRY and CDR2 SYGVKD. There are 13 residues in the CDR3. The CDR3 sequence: CAIRTTGNTEAFF. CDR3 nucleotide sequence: TGTGCCATCAGAACGACGGGGAACACTGAAGCTTTCTTT.

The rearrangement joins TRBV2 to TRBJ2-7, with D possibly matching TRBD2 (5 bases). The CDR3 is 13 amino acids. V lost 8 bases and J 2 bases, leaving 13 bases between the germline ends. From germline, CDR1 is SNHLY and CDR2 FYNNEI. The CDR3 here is CASFMSGAYEQYV. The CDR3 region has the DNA TGTGCCAGCTTCATGTCCGGGGCCTACGAGCAGTACGTC.

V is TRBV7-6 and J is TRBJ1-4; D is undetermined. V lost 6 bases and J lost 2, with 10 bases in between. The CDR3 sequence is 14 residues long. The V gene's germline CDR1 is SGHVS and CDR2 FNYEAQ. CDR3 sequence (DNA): TGTGCCAGCAGTCCCGTGCCCACTAATGAAAAACTGTTTTTT. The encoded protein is CASSPVPTNEKLFF. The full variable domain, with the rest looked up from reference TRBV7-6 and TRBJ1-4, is GAGVSQSPRYKVTKRGQDVALRCDPISGHVSLYWYRQALGQGPEFLTYFNYEAQQDKSGLPNDRFSAERPEGSISTLTIQRTEQRDSAMYRCASSPVPTNEKLFFGSGTQLSVL.

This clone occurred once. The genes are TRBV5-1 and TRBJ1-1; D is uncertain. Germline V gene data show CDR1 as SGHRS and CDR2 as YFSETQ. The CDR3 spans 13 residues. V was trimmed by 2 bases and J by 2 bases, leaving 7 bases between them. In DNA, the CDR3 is TGCGCCAGCAGCTTAAGGGAAAACACTGAAGCTTTCTTT. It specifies CASSLRENTEAFF.

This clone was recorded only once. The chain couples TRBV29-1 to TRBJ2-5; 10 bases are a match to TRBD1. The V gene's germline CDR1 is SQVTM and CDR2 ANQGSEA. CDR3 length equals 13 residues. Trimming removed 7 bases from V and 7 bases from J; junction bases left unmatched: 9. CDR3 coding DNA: TGCAGCGGGGTTGACAGGGGGCTGGCGACCCAGTACTTC. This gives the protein CSGVDRGLATQYF.

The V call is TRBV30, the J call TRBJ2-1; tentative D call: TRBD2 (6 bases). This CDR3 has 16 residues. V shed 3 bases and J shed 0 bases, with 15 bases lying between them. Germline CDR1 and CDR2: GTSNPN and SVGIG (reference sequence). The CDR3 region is CAWSQAPSASYNEQFF. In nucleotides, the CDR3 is TGTGCCTGGAGCCAAGCCCCTAGCGCCTCCTACAATGAGCAGTTCTTC.

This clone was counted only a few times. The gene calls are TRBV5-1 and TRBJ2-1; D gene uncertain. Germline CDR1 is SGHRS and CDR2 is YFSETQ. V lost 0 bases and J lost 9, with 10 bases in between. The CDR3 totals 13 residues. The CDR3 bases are TGCGCCAGCAGCTTGGAATTGCAGAGTGAGCAGTTCTTC. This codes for CASSLELQSEQFF.

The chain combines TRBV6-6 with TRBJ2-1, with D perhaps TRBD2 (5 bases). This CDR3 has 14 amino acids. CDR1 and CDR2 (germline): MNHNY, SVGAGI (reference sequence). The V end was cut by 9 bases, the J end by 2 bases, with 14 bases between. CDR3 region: CASNLGLTYNEQFF. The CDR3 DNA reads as TGTGCCAGTAATTTAGGACTGACCTACAATGAGCAGTTCTTC.

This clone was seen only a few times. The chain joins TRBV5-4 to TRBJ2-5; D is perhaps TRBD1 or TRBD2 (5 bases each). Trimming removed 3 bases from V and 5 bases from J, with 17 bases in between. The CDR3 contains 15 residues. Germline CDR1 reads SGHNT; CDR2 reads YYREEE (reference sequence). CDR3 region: CASSSGTRSGETQYF. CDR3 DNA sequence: TGTGCCAGCAGCTCAGGGACCCGATCGGGGGAGACCCAGTACTTC.

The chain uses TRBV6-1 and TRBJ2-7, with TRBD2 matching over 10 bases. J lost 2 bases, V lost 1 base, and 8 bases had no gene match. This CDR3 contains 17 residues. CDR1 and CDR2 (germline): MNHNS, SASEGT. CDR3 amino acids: CASSEGVGLAGAYEQYF. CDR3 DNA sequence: TGTGCCAGCAGTGAAGGGGTCGGGCTAGCGGGGGCCTACGAGCAGTACTTC.

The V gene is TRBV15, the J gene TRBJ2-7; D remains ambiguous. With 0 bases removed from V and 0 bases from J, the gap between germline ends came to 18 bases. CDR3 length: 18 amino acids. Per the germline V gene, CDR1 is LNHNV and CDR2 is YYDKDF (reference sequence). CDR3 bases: TGTGCCACCAGCAGAGATAAGGGTTCTGCTTGGGTCTCCTACGAGCAGTACTTC. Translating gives CATSRDKGSAWVSYEQYF.

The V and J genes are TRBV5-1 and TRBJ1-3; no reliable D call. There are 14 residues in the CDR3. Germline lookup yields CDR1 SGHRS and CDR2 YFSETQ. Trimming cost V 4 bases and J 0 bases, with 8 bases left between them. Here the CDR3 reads CASSVRGSGNTIYF. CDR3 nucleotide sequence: TGCGCCAGCAGCGTCCGAGGCTCTGGAAACACCATATATTTT. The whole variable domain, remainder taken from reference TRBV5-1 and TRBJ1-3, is KAGVTQTPRYLIKTRGQQVTLSCSPISGHRSVSWYQQTPGQGLQFLFEYFSETQRNKGNFPGRFSGRQFSNSRSEMNVSTLELGDSALYLCASSVRGSGNTIYFGEGSWLTVV.

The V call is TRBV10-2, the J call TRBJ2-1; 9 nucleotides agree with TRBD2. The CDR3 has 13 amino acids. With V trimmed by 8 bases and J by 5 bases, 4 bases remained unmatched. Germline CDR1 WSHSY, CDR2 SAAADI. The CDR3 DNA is TGCGCCAGCTTACTAGCGGGTAACAATGAGCAGTTCTTC. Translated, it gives CASLLAGNNEQFF.

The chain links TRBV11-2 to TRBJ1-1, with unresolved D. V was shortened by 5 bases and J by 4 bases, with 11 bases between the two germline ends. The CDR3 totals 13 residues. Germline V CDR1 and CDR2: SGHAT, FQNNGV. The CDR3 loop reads CASSILRGTEAFF. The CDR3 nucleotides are TGTGCCAGCAGCATTCTTCGGGGCACTGAAGCTTTCTTT.

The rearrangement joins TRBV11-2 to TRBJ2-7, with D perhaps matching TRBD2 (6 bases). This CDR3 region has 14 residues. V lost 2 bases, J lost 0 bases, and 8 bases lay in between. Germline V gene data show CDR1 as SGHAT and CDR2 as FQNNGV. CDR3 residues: CASSLRGTSYEQYV. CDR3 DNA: TGTGCCAGCAGCTTACGGGGGACCTCCTACGAGCAGTACGTC.